This is a list of T cell receptor beta chains from one sample in a study of long-term antiretroviral therapy in people with HIV. The method was immunoSEQ multiplex PCR; TCRdb's version includes in-frame clones alone and lacks a portion of them. The sample yields 20,000 or so clones, about 81% seen once. The material was unsorted PBMCs, obtained 0.9 years after starting antiretroviral therapy. All receptors come from a man aged 18 to 29 with HIV. CDR3s include the opening cysteine and the closing phenylalanine or tryptophan. Each record gives: clone size, D gene, V gene, J gene, CDR3 protein, CDR3 DNA. D genes are given only for firm matches. Size tells how often a clone was seen (once, few, many) or the class of an expanded clone, and some rows leave it out.

clone_size: NA; d_call: NA; v_call: TRBV5-4; j_call: TRBJ1-4; cdr3_aa: CASSLQGSNEKLFF; cdr3_nt: TGTGCCAGCAGCTTGCAAGGGTCTAATGAAAAACTGTTTTTT
clone_size: NA; d_call: NA; v_call: TRBV7-9; j_call: TRBJ2-5; cdr3_aa: CASSLGQKPETQYF; cdr3_nt: TGTGCCAGCAGCTTAGGGCAGAAACCGGAGACCCAGTACTTC
clone_size: NA; d_call: NA; v_call: TRBV28; j_call: TRBJ2-1; cdr3_aa: CATMGSQLYNEQFF; cdr3_nt: TGTGCCACCATGGGCAGTCAATTATACAATGAGCAGTTCTTC
clone_size: few; d_call: NA; v_call: TRBV27; j_call: TRBJ1-5; cdr3_aa: CASSFGRGYSNQPQHF; cdr3_nt: TGTGCCAGCAGTTTCGGACGGGGATATAGCAATCAGCCCCAGCATTTT
clone_size: few; d_call: TRBD1; v_call: TRBV7-6; j_call: TRBJ1-3; cdr3_aa: CASSWGTAGNTIYF; cdr3_nt: TGTGCCAGCAGCTGGGGGACAGCCGGAAACACCATATATTTT
clone_size: NA; d_call: NA; v_call: TRBV4-2; j_call: TRBJ1-1; cdr3_aa: CASSQGWTAEAFF; cdr3_nt: TGTGCCAGCAGCCAAGGGTGGACGGCTGAAGCTTTCTTT
clone_size: medium-sized; d_call: TRBD1; v_call: TRBV9; j_call: TRBJ2-2; cdr3_aa: CASSVARDRGNTGELFF; cdr3_nt: TGTGCCAGCAGCGTAGCAAGGGACAGGGGGAACACCGGGGAGCTGTTTTTT
clone_size: NA; d_call: NA; v_call: TRBV5-4; j_call: TRBJ2-5; cdr3_aa: CASSLGDSQETQYF; cdr3_nt: TGTGCCAGCAGCTTGGGTGACAGCCAAGAGACCCAGTACTTC
clone_size: NA; d_call: NA; v_call: TRBV2; j_call: TRBJ1-4; cdr3_aa: CASTGGYNEKLFF; cdr3_nt: TGTGCCAGCACCGGGGGTTATAATGAAAAACTGTTTTTT
clone_size: once; d_call: NA; v_call: TRBV19; j_call: TRBJ2-2; cdr3_aa: CASSEQTGLNTGELFF; cdr3_nt: TGTGCCAGTAGTGAGCAGACAGGACTCAACACCGGGGAGCTGTTTTTT
clone_size: NA; d_call: NA; v_call: TRBV7-9; j_call: TRBJ2-3; cdr3_aa: CASMGTVRTDTQYF; cdr3_nt: TGTGCCAGCATGGGAACAGTCCGCACAGATACGCAGTATTTT
clone_size: NA; d_call: TRBD2; v_call: TRBV6-5; j_call: TRBJ2-7; cdr3_aa: CASSYRVAGASYEQYF; cdr3_nt: TGTGCCAGCAGTTACCGGGTAGCGGGGGCCTCCTACGAGCAGTACTTC
clone_size: NA; d_call: TRBD2; v_call: TRBV19; j_call: TRBJ2-3; cdr3_aa: CASKGAGVTDTQYF; cdr3_nt: TGTGCCAGTAAAGGGGCGGGGGTCACAGATACGCAGTATTTT
clone_size: NA; d_call: NA; v_call: TRBV5-1; j_call: TRBJ1-5; cdr3_aa: CASSLAGSNQPQHF; cdr3_nt: TGCGCCAGCAGCTTAGCCGGGAGCAATCAGCCCCAGCATTTT
clone_size: NA; d_call: NA; v_call: TRBV5-1; j_call: TRBJ2-5; cdr3_aa: CASSGQGETQYF; cdr3_nt: TGCGCCAGCAGCGGCCAGGGGGAGACCCAGTACTTC
clone_size: NA; d_call: NA; v_call: TRBV11-2; j_call: TRBJ1-1; cdr3_aa: CASSDQWGMNTEAFF; cdr3_nt: TGTGCCAGCAGCGACCAGTGGGGAATGAACACTGAAGCTTTCTTT
clone_size: once; d_call: NA; v_call: TRBV6-6; j_call: TRBJ1-1; cdr3_aa: CASSYKAGMNTEAFF; cdr3_nt: TGTGCCAGCAGTTACAAGGCAGGGATGAACACTGAAGCTTTCTTT
clone_size: NA; d_call: NA; v_call: TRBV2; j_call: TRBJ1-6; cdr3_aa: CASSEDGSPIRPLHF; cdr3_nt: TGTGCCAGCAGTGAAGACGGCAGCCCGATTCGACCCCTCCACTTT
clone_size: NA; d_call: TRBD1; v_call: TRBV14; j_call: TRBJ2-7; cdr3_aa: CASSLGQGFHEQYF; cdr3_nt: TGTGCCAGCAGCCTGGGACAGGGATTCCACGAGCAGTACTTC
clone_size: few; d_call: NA; v_call: TRBV7-9; j_call: TRBJ1-4; cdr3_aa: CASTSAATNEKLFF; cdr3_nt: TGTGCCAGCACGTCAGCTGCAACTAATGAAAAACTGTTTTTT
clone_size: NA; d_call: TRBD1; v_call: TRBV25-1; j_call: TRBJ2-3; cdr3_aa: CASRIAGTGADTQYF; cdr3_nt: TGTGCCAGCAGAATTGCGGGGACAGGGGCAGATACGCAGTATTTT
clone_size: NA; d_call: NA; v_call: TRBV5-1; j_call: TRBJ2-1; cdr3_aa: CASSEGLPVEQFF; cdr3_nt: TGCGCCAGCAGCGAGGGCCTCCCGGTGGAGCAGTTCTTC
clone_size: NA; d_call: NA; v_call: TRBV27; j_call: TRBJ2-1; cdr3_aa: CASSTSYGGNEQFF; cdr3_nt: TGTGCCAGCAGTACTAGCTATGGCGGCAATGAGCAGTTCTTC
clone_size: once; d_call: TRBD2; v_call: TRBV28; j_call: TRBJ2-3; cdr3_aa: CASSPSGGAGDTQYF; cdr3_nt: TGTGCCAGCAGTCCGAGCGGGGGGGCAGGGGATACGCAGTATTTT
clone_size: NA; d_call: NA; v_call: TRBV5-1; j_call: TRBJ2-3; cdr3_aa: CASSLGPLRASTDTQYF; cdr3_nt: TGCGCCAGCAGCTTGGGCCCCTTGAGAGCTAGCACAGATACGCAGTATTTT
clone_size: NA; d_call: NA; v_call: TRBV5-6; j_call: TRBJ1-2; cdr3_aa: CASSPPDTYSYGYTF; cdr3_nt: TGTGCCAGCAGCCCTCCGGACACCTACTCCTACGGCTACACCTTC
clone_size: once; d_call: NA; v_call: TRBV5-1; j_call: TRBJ1-5; cdr3_aa: CASSFLPADSHSNQPQHF; cdr3_nt: TGCGCCAGCAGCTTTCTTCCAGCGGACAGCCATAGCAATCAGCCCCAGCATTTT
clone_size: NA; d_call: NA; v_call: TRBV29-1; j_call: TRBJ2-5; cdr3_aa: CSAGTPQETQYF; cdr3_nt: TGCAGCGCTGGGACACCCCAAGAGACCCAGTACTTC